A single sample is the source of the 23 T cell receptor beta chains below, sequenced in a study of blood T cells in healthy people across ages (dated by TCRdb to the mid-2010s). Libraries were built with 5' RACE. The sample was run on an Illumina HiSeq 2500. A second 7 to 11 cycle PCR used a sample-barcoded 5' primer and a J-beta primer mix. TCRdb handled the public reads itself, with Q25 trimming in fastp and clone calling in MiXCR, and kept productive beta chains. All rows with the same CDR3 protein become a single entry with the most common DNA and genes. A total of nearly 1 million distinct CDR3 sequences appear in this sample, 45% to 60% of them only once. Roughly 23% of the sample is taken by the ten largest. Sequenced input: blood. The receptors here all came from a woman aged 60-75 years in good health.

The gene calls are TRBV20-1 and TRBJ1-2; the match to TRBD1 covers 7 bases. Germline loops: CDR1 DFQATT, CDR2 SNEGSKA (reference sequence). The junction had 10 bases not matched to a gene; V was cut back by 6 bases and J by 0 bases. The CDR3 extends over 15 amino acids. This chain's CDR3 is CSAPNRGQTNYGYTF. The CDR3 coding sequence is TGCAGTGCGCCTAATAGGGGGCAGACTAACTATGGCTACACCTTC.

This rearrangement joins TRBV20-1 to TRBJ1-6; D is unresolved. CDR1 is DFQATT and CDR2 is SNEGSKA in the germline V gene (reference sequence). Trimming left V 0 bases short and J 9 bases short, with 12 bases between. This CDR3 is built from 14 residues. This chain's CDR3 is CSARDSGSSSPLHF. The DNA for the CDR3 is TGCAGTGCTAGAGATTCCGGGAGTTCTTCACCCCTCCACTTT.

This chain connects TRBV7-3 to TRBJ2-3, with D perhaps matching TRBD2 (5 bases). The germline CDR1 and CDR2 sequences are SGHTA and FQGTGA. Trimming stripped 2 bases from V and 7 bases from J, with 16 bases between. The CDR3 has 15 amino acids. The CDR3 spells CASSLLGGGTNTQYF. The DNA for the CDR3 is TGTGCCAGCAGCTTACTAGGAGGTGGTACAAATACGCAGTATTTT.

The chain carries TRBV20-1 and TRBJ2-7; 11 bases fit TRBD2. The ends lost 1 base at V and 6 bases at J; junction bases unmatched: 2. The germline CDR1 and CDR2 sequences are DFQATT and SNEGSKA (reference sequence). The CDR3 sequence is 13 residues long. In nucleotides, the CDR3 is TGCAGTGCTAGAGCTAGCGGGAGGTCCGAGCAGTACTTC. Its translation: CSARASGRSEQYF.

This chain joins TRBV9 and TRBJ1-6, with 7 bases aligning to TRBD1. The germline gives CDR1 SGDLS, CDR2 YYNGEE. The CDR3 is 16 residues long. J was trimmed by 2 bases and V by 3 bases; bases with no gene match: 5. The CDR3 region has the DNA TGTGCCAGCAGCGAGGACAGGAGTACCTATAATTCACCCCTCCACTTT. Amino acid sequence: CASSEDRSTYNSPLHF.

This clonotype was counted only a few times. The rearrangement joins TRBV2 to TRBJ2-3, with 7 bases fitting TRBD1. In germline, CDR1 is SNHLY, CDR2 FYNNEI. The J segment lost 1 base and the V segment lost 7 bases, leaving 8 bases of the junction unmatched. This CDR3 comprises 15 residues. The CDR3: CASNDRQGGTDTQYF. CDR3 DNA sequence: TGTGCCAGCAATGATAGACAGGGCGGCACAGATACGCAGTATTTT. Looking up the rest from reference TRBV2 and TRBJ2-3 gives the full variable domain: EPEVTQTPSHQVTQMGQEVILRCVPISNHLYFYWYRQILGQKVEFLVSFYNNEISEKSEIFDDQFSVERPDGSNFTLKIRSTKLEDSAMYFCASNDRQGGTDTQYFGPGTRLTVL.

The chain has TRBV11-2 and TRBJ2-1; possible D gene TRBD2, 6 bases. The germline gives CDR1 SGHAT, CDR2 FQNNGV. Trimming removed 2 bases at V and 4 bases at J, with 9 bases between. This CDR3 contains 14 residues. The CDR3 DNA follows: TGTGCCAGCAGCTTAACTGGGAGGTACAATGAGCAGTTCTTC. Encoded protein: CASSLTGRYNEQFF.

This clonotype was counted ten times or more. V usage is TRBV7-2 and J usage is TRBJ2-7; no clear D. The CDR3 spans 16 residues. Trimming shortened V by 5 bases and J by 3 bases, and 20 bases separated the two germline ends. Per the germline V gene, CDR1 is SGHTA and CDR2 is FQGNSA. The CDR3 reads CASSRKRSAVLYEQYF. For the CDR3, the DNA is TGTGCCAGCAGCCGAAAACGCTCGGCGGTACTCTACGAGCAGTACTTC.

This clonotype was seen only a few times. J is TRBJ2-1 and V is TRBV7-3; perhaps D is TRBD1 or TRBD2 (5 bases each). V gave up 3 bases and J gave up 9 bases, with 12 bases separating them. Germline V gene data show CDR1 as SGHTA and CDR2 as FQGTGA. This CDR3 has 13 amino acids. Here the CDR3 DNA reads TGTGCCAGCAGCTTCGGGGACGCGGGTGAGCAGTTCTTC. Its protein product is CASSFGDAGEQFF.

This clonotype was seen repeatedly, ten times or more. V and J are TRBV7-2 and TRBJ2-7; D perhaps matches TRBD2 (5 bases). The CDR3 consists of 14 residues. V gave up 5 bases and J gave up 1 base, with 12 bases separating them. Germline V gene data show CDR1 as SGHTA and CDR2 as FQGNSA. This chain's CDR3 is CASSLRTGSYEQYF. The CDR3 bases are TGTGCCAGCAGCCTCCGGACGGGGTCCTACGAGCAGTACTTC. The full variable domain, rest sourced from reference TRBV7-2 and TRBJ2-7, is GAGVSQSPSNKVTEKGKDVELRCDPISGHTALYWYRQSLGQGLEFLIYFQGNSAPDKSGLPSDRFSAERTGGSVSTLTIQRTQQEDSAVYLCASSLRTGSYEQYFGPGTRLTVT.

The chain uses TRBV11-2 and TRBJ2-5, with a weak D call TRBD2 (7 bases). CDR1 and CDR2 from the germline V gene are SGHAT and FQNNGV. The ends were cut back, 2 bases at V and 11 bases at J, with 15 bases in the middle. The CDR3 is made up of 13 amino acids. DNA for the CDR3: TGTGCCAGCAGCTTATGGGGGGGGGCTGAGCAGTACTTC. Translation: CASSLWGGAEQYF.

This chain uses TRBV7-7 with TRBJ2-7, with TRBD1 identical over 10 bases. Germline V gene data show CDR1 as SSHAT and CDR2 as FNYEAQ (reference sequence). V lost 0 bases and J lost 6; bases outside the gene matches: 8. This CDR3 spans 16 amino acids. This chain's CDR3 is CASSLAGTGASSEQYF. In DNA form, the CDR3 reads TGTGCCAGCAGCTTAGCCGGGACAGGGGCTTCGAGCGAGCAGTACTTC.

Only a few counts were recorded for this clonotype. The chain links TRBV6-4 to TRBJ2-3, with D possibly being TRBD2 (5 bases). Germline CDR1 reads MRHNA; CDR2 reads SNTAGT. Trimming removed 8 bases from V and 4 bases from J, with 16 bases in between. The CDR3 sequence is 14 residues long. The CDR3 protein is CASRQAPGADTQYF. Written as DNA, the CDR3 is TGTGCCAGCCGTCAAGCCCCCGGGGCAGATACGCAGTATTTT.

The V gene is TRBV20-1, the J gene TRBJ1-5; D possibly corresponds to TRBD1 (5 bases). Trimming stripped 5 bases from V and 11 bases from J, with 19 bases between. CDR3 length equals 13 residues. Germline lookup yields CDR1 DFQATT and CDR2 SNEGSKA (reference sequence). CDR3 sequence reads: CSAVWTKRKAQHF. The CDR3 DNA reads TGCAGTGCTGTTTGGACAAAGCGAAAGGCCCAGCATTTT.

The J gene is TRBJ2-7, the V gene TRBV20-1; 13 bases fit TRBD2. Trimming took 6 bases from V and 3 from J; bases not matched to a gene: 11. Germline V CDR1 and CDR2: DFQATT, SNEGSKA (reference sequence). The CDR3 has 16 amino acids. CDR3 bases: TGCAGTGCGCGCACTAGCGGGAGGGCACTTGGCTACGAGCAGTACTTC. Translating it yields CSARTSGRALGYEQYF.

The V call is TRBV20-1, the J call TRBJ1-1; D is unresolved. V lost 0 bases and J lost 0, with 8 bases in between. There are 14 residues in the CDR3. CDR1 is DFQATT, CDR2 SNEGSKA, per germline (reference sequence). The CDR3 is CSARDLRLNTEAFF. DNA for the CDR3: TGCAGTGCTAGAGATCTGAGATTGAACACTGAAGCTTTCTTT.

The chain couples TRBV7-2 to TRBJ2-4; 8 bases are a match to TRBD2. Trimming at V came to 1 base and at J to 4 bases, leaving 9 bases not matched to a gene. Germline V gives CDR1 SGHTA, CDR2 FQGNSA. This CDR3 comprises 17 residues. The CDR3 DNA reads TGTGCCAGCAGCTTAGGTTGGGCGGGAGGTGGGAAAAACATTCAGTACTTC. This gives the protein CASSLGWAGGGKNIQYF.

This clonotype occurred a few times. The CDR3 sequence: CASRTATSPNEQYF. The CDR3 DNA reads as TGTGCCAGCAGGACAGCGACTTCTCCGAACGAGCAGTACTTC. The J gene is TRBJ2-7, the V gene TRBV28; weak D call: TRBD1 (5 bases). Germline CDR1 and CDR2: MDHEN and SYDVKM. Trimming pared 6 bases from V and 5 bases from J, leaving 17 bases between. CDR3 size: 14 residues.

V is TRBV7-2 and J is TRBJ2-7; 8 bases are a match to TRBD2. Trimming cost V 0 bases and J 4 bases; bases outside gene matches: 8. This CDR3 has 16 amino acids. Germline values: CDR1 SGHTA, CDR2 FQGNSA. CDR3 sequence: CASSLALAGKAYEQYF. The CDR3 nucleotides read TGTGCCAGCAGCTTAGCTTTAGCGGGGAAAGCGTACGAGCAGTACTTC. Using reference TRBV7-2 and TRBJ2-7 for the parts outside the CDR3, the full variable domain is GAGVSQSPSNKVTEKGKDVELRCDPISGHTALYWYRQSLGQGLEFLIYFQGNSAPDKSGLPSDRFSAERTGGSVSTLTIQRTQQEDSAVYLCASSLALAGKAYEQYFGPGTRLTVT.

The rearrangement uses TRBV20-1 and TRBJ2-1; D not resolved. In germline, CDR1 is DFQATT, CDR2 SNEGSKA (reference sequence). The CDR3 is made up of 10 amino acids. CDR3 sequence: CSAVNNEQFF. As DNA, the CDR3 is TGCAGCGCCGTAAACAATGAGCAGTTCTTC.

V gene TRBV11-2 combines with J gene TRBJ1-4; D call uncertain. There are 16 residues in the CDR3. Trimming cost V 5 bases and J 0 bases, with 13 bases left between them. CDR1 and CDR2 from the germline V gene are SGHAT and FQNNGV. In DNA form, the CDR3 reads TGTGCCAGCAGCCTAGGCTACCGCGCAACTAATGAAAAACTGTTTTTT. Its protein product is CASSLGYRATNEKLFF. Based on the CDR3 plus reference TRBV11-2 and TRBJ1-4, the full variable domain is EAGVAQSPRYKIIEKRQSVAFWCNPISGHATLYWYQQILGQGPKLLIQFQNNGVVDDSQLPKDRFSAERLKGVDSTLKIQPAKLEDSAVYLCASSLGYRATNEKLFFGSGTQLSVL.

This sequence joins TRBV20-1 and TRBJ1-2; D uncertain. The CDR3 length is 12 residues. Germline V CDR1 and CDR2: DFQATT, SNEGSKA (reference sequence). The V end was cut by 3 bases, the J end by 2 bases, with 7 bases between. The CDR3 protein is CSARGQNYGYTF. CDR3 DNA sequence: TGCAGTGCTAGGGGCCAGAACTATGGCTACACCTTC.

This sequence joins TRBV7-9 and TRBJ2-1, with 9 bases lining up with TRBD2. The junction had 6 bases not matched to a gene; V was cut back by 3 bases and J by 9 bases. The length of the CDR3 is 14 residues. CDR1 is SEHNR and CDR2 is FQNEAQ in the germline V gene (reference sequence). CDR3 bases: TGTGCCAGCAGCTTTGCGGGAGGGAGAACTGAGCAGTTCTTC. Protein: CASSFAGGRTEQFF. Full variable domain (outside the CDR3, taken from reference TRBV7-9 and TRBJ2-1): DTGVSQNPRHKITKRGQNVTFRCDPISEHNRLYWYRQTLGQGPEFLTYFQNEAQLEKSRLLSDRFSAERPKGSFSTLEIQRTEQGDSAMYLCASSFAGGRTEQFFGPGTRLTVL.